The source of this T cell receptor (beta chain) is a study of shared clonotypes between healthy human individuals. Across the whole study: Contributing individuals were a couple of females and a few males aged 18 to 49. Donors had three CD4 naive, three CD4 memory, two CD8 naive and one CD8 memory plate apiece. General study results and limits: Clonotype sharing across donors was expected to vary with sequencing depth.

This CDR3 region has 13 residues. V was shortened by 4 bases and J by 3 bases, with 6 bases between the two germline ends. Germline CDR1 reads SNHLY; CDR2 reads FYNNEI. Details on this clone: Its target is not known.

In the original processing: ImmunoSEQ supplied junction-only sequences lacking quality scores, so filtering was different. Method: immunoSEQ multiplex PCR; TCRdb's copy keeps in-frame clones and lacks some. The V and J calls and the clone size are those of that table, but D and trimming were determined from the DNA. The data hold over 850,000 clones, with around 78% observed a single time. This receptor was obtained from a man between 18 and 35 years old in good health. Some clones in this sample may be carry-over from other donors' samples. The source material was memory CD4+ T cells from PBMCs. Subset meaning: CD45RA-negative fraction. This sequence joins TRBV2 and TRBJ1-4; D may be TRBD1 (5 bases). This chain's CDR3 is CASSGQSNEKLFF. The DNA for the CDR3 is TGTGCCAGCAGTGGACAGTCTAATGAAAAACTGTTTTTT.